These 8 T cell receptor beta chains originate from one sample sequenced in a study of beta chain features in type 1 diabetes. Reverse transcribing all isolated RNA meant expressed TCRB transcripts were sequenced. Some clones are missing from TCRdb's copy, which holds only in-frame ones; the method was immunoSEQ multiplex PCR. The data hold roughly 120,000 clones, with 30% to 50% observed a single time. The sample taken for sequencing was stem cell memory CD4+ T cells from blood. The receptors were sampled from a woman aged 18-35 years in good health.

The V and J genes are TRBV30 and TRBJ1-1, with D possibly matching TRBD1 (6 bases). V was clipped by 5 bases and J by 1 base, with 14 bases between them. The CDR3 has 14 residues. Germline values: CDR1 GTSNPN, CDR2 SVGIG (reference sequence). CDR3 sequence reads: CAWGLSGQNTEAFF. The CDR3 DNA reads as TGTGCCTGGGGGCTGTCGGGACAGAACACTGAAGCTTTCTTT.

The chain combines TRBV6-5 with TRBJ2-5; D is unclear. Trimming removed 2 bases at V and 4 bases at J, with 11 bases between. The CDR3 has 14 residues. Germline loops: CDR1 MNHEY, CDR2 SVGAGI. The CDR3: CASSYRLAPETQYF. The CDR3 coding sequence is TGTGCCAGCAGTTACCGATTAGCTCCAGAGACCCAGTACTTC.

The J gene is TRBJ2-1, the V gene TRBV7-9; 11 bases align to TRBD2. From germline, CDR1 is SEHNR and CDR2 FQNEAQ (reference sequence). This CDR3 comprises 14 residues. V lost 3 bases and J lost 6; bases outside the gene matches: 1. The CDR3 region has the DNA TGTGCCAGCAGCTTCACTAGCGGGAGCAATGAGCAGTTCTTC. This encodes CASSFTSGSNEQFF.

The chain has TRBV5-1 and TRBJ2-2; TRBD2 aligns across 12 bases. With V trimmed by 4 bases and J by 6 bases, 13 bases remained unmatched. Germline CDR1 SGHRS, CDR2 YFSETQ. This CDR3 spans 18 amino acids. The CDR3 DNA reads as TGCGCCAGCAGCCGACGGTTGACTAGCGGGAGTTATTCCGGGGAGCTGTTTTTT. It is translated as CASSRRLTSGSYSGELFF.

V usage is TRBV28 and J usage is TRBJ2-1; 7 bases fit TRBD2. Trimming removed 5 bases from V and 0 bases from J; junction bases left unmatched: 10. This CDR3 region has 17 residues. The V gene's germline CDR1 is MDHEN and CDR2 SYDVKM. CDR3 in DNA: TGTGCCAGCAGTCCTGACCGAGCGGGACGCTCCTACAATGAGCAGTTCTTC. As protein: CASSPDRAGRSYNEQFF.

This chain connects TRBV7-9 to TRBJ2-3, with 8 bases fitting TRBD2. With V trimmed by 6 bases and J by 7 bases, 9 bases remained unmatched. This CDR3 has 14 amino acids. The germline gives CDR1 SEHNR, CDR2 FQNEAQ (reference sequence). In DNA, the CDR3 is TGTGCCAGCAGTACCGGGACTAGGCGGAATACGCAGTATTTT. It is translated as CASSTGTRRNTQYF.

For the CDR3, the DNA is TGTGCCAGCAGCCCGGACAGGGGGCTGCGTCAGCCCCAGCATTTT. Protein: CASSPDRGLRQPQHF. The chain joins TRBV28 to TRBJ1-5; TRBD1 agrees at 11 bases. In germline, CDR1 is MDHEN, CDR2 SYDVKM. This CDR3 is built from 15 residues. Trimming cost V 6 bases and J 6 bases; bases outside gene matches: 7.

This chain connects TRBV7-9 to TRBJ1-4; D might be TRBD1 (5 bases). Germline loops: CDR1 SEHNR, CDR2 FQNEAQ (reference sequence). Trimming shortened V by 5 bases and J by 4 bases, and 11 bases separated the two germline ends. The CDR3 runs 14 residues. The CDR3 DNA is TGTGCCAGCAGCAAGGACACGATTAATGAAAAACTGTTTTTT. Encoded protein: CASSKDTINEKLFF. Variable domain in full (rest from reference TRBV7-9 and TRBJ1-4): DTGVSQNPRHKITKRGQNVTFRCDPISEHNRLYWYRQTLGQGPEFLTYFQNEAQLEKSRLLSDRFSAERPKGSFSTLEIQRTEQGDSAMYLCASSKDTINEKLFFGSGTQLSVL.